The T cell receptor (beta chain) under discussion was sequenced for a study of cytomegalovirus exposure and HLA in healthy donors. Donors showed nominal health when sampled, although they likely had unrecorded immune exposures. A remark on this clone: Its antigen remains unknown.

PCR amplification relied on 60 Vbeta primers (plus 13 Jbeta primers). Some clones are missing from TCRdb's copy, which holds only in-frame ones; the method was immunoSEQ multiplex PCR. The data contain approximately 170,000 clones, about 71% of them seen just once; the ten biggest clones take up approximately 1.5%. Germline V lookup: CDR1 MDHEN, CDR2 SYDVKM. This CDR3 is 14 amino acids long. V gave up 6 bases and J gave up 2 bases; unmatched junction bases: 3. Study-level points and caveats: HLA-A and HLA-B allele assignments for most subjects were reportedly predicted accurately using TCR beta sequences.

V is TRBV28 and J is TRBJ2-7, with 11 nucleotides matching TRBD1. Source material: PBMCs. The sequence was collected from a man aged 50 or older in good health and CMV-seronegative. The CDR3 is CASRSGQGAYEQYF. The DNA for the CDR3 is TGTGCCAGCAGGTCGGGACAGGGGGCCTACGAGCAGTACTTC.